Listed here are 32 T cell receptor beta chains from one sample, sequenced in a study of blood T cell repertoires in COVID-19. TCRdb keeps only in-frame clones here, not all; method: immunoSEQ multiplex PCR. The repertoire consists of under 95,000 clones, with more than 75% occurring once and the leading ten covering roughly 5%. The material sequenced was peripheral blood. Receptor source: a woman older than 75 with acute or convalescent COVID-19.

This clone was seen just once. The J gene is TRBJ1-4, the V gene TRBV7-8; the D gene is possibly TRBD1 (5 bases). The germline V gene has CDR1 SGHVS and CDR2 FQNEAQ. Trimming took 3 bases from V and 10 from J, leaving 6 bases between them. The CDR3 is 11 residues long. This CDR3 reads CASSLGGKLFF. The CDR3 nucleotides read TGTGCCAGCAGCTTGGGGGGAAAACTGTTTTTT.

The rearrangement links TRBV28 to TRBJ1-3; TRBD1 might be the D (5 bases). V was pared by 6 bases and J by 0 bases, with 18 bases between. The CDR3 consists of 17 residues. The V gene's germline CDR1 is MDHEN and CDR2 SYDVKM. The DNA for the CDR3 is TGTGCCAGCAGCCCTCTGGGACTCTCGGCCTCTGGAAACACCATATATTTT. Protein product: CASSPLGLSASGNTIYF.

The chain is built from TRBV27 and TRBJ2-5; no clear D gene. Trimming removed 0 bases at V and 5 bases at J, with 7 bases between. The CDR3 contains 13 residues. Looked up from germline, CDR1 is MNHEY and CDR2 is SMNVEV (reference sequence). This CDR3 reads CASSLSFSETQYF. The CDR3 DNA reads as TGTGCCAGCAGTTTATCCTTCAGTGAGACCCAGTACTTC.

The chain links TRBV19 to TRBJ1-1, with TRBD1 as a possible D gene (5 bases). The CDR3 totals 15 residues. Germline lookup yields CDR1 LNHDA and CDR2 SQIVND (reference sequence). Deletions cut 1 base from V and 7 bases from J, with 16 bases between. DNA for the CDR3: TGTGCCAGTAGTATAGGAGCGGAGGGGAAGGGTGAAGCTTTCTTT. It translates to CASSIGAEGKGEAFF. The whole variable domain, filled in from reference TRBV19 and TRBJ1-1, reads DGGITQSPKYLFRKEGQNVTLSCEQNLNHDAMYWYRQDPGQGLRLIYYSQIVNDFQKGDIAEGYSVSREKKESFPLTVTSAQKNPTAFYLCASSIGAEGKGEAFFGQGTRLTVV.

The chain is built from TRBV5-1 and TRBJ1-2, with 10 bases fitting TRBD1. The CDR3 runs to 17 residues. The germline V gene has CDR1 SGHRS and CDR2 YFSETQ. V dropped 0 bases and J dropped 11; count of bases not matched to a gene: 16. The CDR3 here is CASSLDGTGVRSRGYTF. The CDR3 DNA sequence: TGCGCCAGCAGCTTGGACGGGACAGGGGTTCGCTCGAGAGGGTACACCTTC.

This clone was seen a single time. This sequence joins TRBV2 and TRBJ2-1; TRBD2 might be the D (7 bases). The CDR3 is made up of 13 amino acids. Trimming took off 5 bases at V and 9 bases at J, with 14 bases between the two ends. Per germline, CDR1 SNHLY and CDR2 FYNNEI. CDR3 residues: CASSRGGLGEQFF. The CDR3 DNA follows: TGTGCCAGCAGTCGCGGGGGCCTGGGTGAGCAGTTCTTC.

J is TRBJ2-1 and V is TRBV5-6, with TRBD2 identical over 8 bases. CDR3 length equals 16 residues. CDR1 and CDR2 (germline): SGHDT, YYEEEE. V dropped 2 bases and J dropped 4; count of bases not matched to a gene: 8. As DNA, the CDR3 is TGTGCCAGCAGCTTAAGAGCGGGGGCGGGTTACAATGAGCAGTTCTTC. Protein product: CASSLRAGAGYNEQFF.

This rearrangement joins TRBV15 to TRBJ1-2; 7 positions agree with TRBD1. The length of the CDR3 is 17 residues. In germline, CDR1 is LNHNV, CDR2 YYDKDF (reference sequence). V shed 2 bases and J 3 bases; nucleotides not matched to a gene: 12. The CDR3 protein is CATSRKQGSGLHYGYTF. Here the CDR3 DNA reads TGTGCCACCAGCAGAAAACAGGGGTCGGGCCTCCACTATGGCTACACCTTC.

The genes are TRBV5-5 and TRBJ1-6, with D uncertain. The CDR3 is 14 amino acids. The V end lost 0 bases, the J end lost 6 bases, and 7 bases lay between the germline ends. Germline V gene sequence: CDR1 SGHKS, CDR2 YYEKEE (reference sequence). As DNA, the CDR3 is TGTGCCAGCAGCTTGGATGCGGGTAATTCACCCCTCCACTTT. This encodes CASSLDAGNSPLHF.

This clone was counted once. This chain joins TRBV5-1 and TRBJ1-4; no definite D call. Germline V CDR1 and CDR2: SGHRS, YFSETQ. Trimming shortened V by 0 bases and J by 11 bases, and 8 bases separated the two germline ends. CDR3 length: 12 residues. The CDR3 reads CASSLAGDKLFF. The DNA of the CDR3 is TGCGCCAGCAGCTTGGCGGGTGACAAACTGTTTTTT.

The chain employs TRBV6-1 and TRBJ1-1; the match to TRBD1 covers 7 bases. Germline loops: CDR1 MNHNS, CDR2 SASEGT. V was clipped by 1 base and J by 3 bases; unmatched bases: 2. The CDR3 sequence is 14 residues long. The DNA for the CDR3 is TGTGCCAGCAGTGAAGGGACAGGTGACACTGAAGCTTTCTTT. This codes for CASSEGTGDTEAFF.

The DNA for the CDR3 is TGTGCCATCAGTGAGTCTGGTCCGGATGAGCAGTTCTTC. Protein product: CAISESGPDEQFF. The V call is TRBV10-3, the J call TRBJ2-1; no reliable D call. V was trimmed by 0 bases and J by 8 bases, leaving 8 bases between them. Per germline, CDR1 ENHRY and CDR2 SYGVKD. The CDR3 covers 13 residues.

DNA of the CDR3: TGTGCCAGCAGCTTATTCGTAGGGGTCACAGATACGCAGTATTTT. Protein: CASSLFVGVTDTQYF. The rearrangement uses TRBV7-9 and TRBJ2-3, with D perhaps matching TRBD1 (5 bases). Trimming cost V 2 bases and J 2 bases, with 11 bases left between them. Germline CDR1 SEHNR, CDR2 FQNEAQ (reference sequence). The CDR3 loop spans 15 amino acids.

This clone was seen a single time. V gene TRBV15 combines with J gene TRBJ1-2; D is uncertain. Germline loops: CDR1 LNHNV, CDR2 YYDKDF (reference sequence). Trimming took 3 bases from V and 4 from J, leaving 15 bases between them. The CDR3 totals 15 residues. The CDR3 reads CATSSSLGWSYGYTF. Written as DNA, the CDR3 is TGTGCCACCAGCAGCTCATTAGGCTGGAGCTATGGCTACACCTTC.

This chain connects TRBV10-3 to TRBJ1-1; a weak D match, TRBD1 (6 bases). The germline CDR1 and CDR2 sequences are ENHRY and SYGVKD. Trimming shortened V by 2 bases and J by 2 bases, and 12 bases separated the two germline ends. The CDR3 spans 15 residues. The CDR3 loop reads CAISEVTGINTEAFF. The CDR3 bases are TGTGCCATCAGTGAGGTGACAGGAATTAACACTGAAGCTTTCTTT.

The V and J genes are TRBV3-1 (or the pseudogene TRBV3-2) and TRBJ2-5; 9 bases map to TRBD2. The CDR3 loop spans 14 amino acids. J gave up 5 bases and V 4 bases, and 5 bases lay outside the gene matches. The germline CDR1 and CDR2 sequences are LGHDT and YNNKEL (reference sequence). The CDR3 sequence is CASSRRGGRETQYF. The CDR3 nucleotides are TGTGCCAGCAGCCGGCGGGGGGGCCGGGAGACCCAGTACTTC.

This clone came up once. The gene calls are TRBV7-9 and TRBJ1-1, with a tentative D call TRBD1 (6 bases). This CDR3 spans 15 amino acids. Germline V lookup: CDR1 SEHNR, CDR2 FQNEAQ (reference sequence). V shed 3 bases and J shed 12 bases, with 23 bases lying between them. DNA for the CDR3: TGTGCCAGCAGCTTCTTCTCTTTGGGACAACGGATTACTTTCTTT. Translated: CASSFFSLGQRITFF.

The DNA of the CDR3 is TGTGCCAGCAGCCCATGGACAGGAGTGGGGGATCAGCCCCAGCATTTT. This encodes CASSPWTGVGDQPQHF. The V gene is TRBV7-9, the J gene TRBJ1-5; 7 positions agree with TRBD1. The CDR3 length is 16 residues. The trim removed 5 bases at V and 5 bases at J, leaving 12 bases unmatched. Looked up from germline, CDR1 is SEHNR and CDR2 is FQNEAQ (reference sequence).

The rearrangement joins TRBV7-9 to TRBJ1-2; D not resolved. Germline assignment: CDR1 SEHNR and CDR2 FQNEAQ (reference sequence). Trimming removed 7 bases at V and 8 bases at J, with 17 bases between. The CDR3 covers 13 residues. CDR3 in amino acids: CASNYGPGLGYTF. CDR3 sequence (DNA): TGTGCCAGCAATTACGGCCCGGGTTTAGGCTACACCTTC.

This chain links TRBV30 with TRBJ2-7; D is ambiguous. The germline gives CDR1 GTSNPN, CDR2 SVGIG (reference sequence). The CDR3 length is 12 residues. V lost 5 bases, J lost 1 base, and 9 bases lay in between. The chain's CDR3 is CAWGSSSYEQYF. CDR3 sequence (DNA): TGTGCCTGGGGGTCTAGTTCCTACGAGCAGTACTTC.

This sequence joins TRBV11-2 and TRBJ2-3, with 7 bases identical to TRBD2. Trimming cost V 5 bases and J 0 bases; bases outside gene matches: 8. CDR1 and CDR2 (germline): SGHAT, FQNNGV. The CDR3 is 16 residues long. In nucleotides, the CDR3 is TGTGCCAGCAGCCCAATAGCAGCGGGGAGCACAGATACGCAGTATTTT. Residues: CASSPIAAGSTDTQYF.

This clone was observed once. The V call is TRBV2, the J call TRBJ2-7, with 7 bases matching TRBD1. V dropped 6 bases and J dropped 4; count of bases not matched to a gene: 6. Per the germline V gene, CDR1 is SNHLY and CDR2 is FYNNEI. The CDR3 contains 13 residues. Here the CDR3 reads CASSRDRYYEQYF. The CDR3 DNA sequence: TGTGCCAGCAGCCGGGACAGATATTACGAGCAGTACTTC.

J is TRBJ1-2 and V is TRBV14, with D unresolved. V was cut by 4 bases and J by 2 bases, with 17 bases left in between. CDR3 length: 16 residues. Germline CDR1 and CDR2: SGHDN and FVKESK. The CDR3 spells CASSLTSGRENYGYTF. CDR3 nucleotide sequence: TGTGCCAGCAGCCTCACCTCGGGTAGAGAAAACTATGGCTACACCTTC.

CDR3: CASSPRGSFDTGELFF. CDR3 in DNA: TGTGCCAGTAGTCCCCGGGGTTCCTTTGACACCGGGGAGCTGTTTTTT. V is TRBV19 and J is TRBJ2-2; tentative D call: TRBD2 (5 bases). Germline V gene lookup returns CDR1 LNHDA and CDR2 SQIVND (reference sequence). V was shortened by 5 bases and J by 3 bases, with 16 bases between the two germline ends. This CDR3 has 16 amino acids.

The genes are TRBV7-3 and TRBJ2-2; a weak D match, TRBD1 (5 bases). The CDR3 is 14 residues long. V shed 5 bases and J shed 1 base, with 8 bases lying between them. CDR1 and CDR2 (germline): SGHTA, FQGTGA. The CDR3 DNA is TGTGCCAGCAGCCCGACAGTGAACACCGGGGAGCTGTTTTTT. Its protein product is CASSPTVNTGELFF.

The chain couples TRBV30 to TRBJ1-1; D is perhaps TRBD1 (5 bases). There are 14 residues in the CDR3. Germline V gene sequence: CDR1 GTSNPN, CDR2 SVGIG (reference sequence). Trimming took off 4 bases at V and 2 bases at J, with 14 bases between the two ends. CDR3 sequence (DNA): TGTGCCTGGACCCAAGACAGTGCAAACACTGAAGCTTTCTTT. It codes for CAWTQDSANTEAFF.

The rearrangement joins TRBV4-2 to TRBJ2-7; 7 bases align to TRBD1. The CDR3 extends over 16 amino acids. Germline V gene sequence: CDR1 LGHNA, CDR2 YNFKEQ. V shed 1 base, J shed 7 bases, and the junction held 13 bases outside the gene matches. The CDR3 DNA is TGTGCCAGCAGCCAAGGGGAACGACAGGGACGAAATGAGCAGTACTTC. Translation: CASSQGERQGRNEQYF.

The chain is built from TRBV23-1 and TRBJ1-5; TRBD1 might be the D (6 bases). Being an ORF, TRBV23-1 has a function that is uncertain. The CDR3 totals 16 residues. V lost 4 bases to trimming and J lost 3 bases, with 16 bases between them. In nucleotides, the CDR3 is TGCGCCAGCAGTCTTTCAGGGGTGTATCACAATCAGCCCCAGCATTTT. Its translation: CASSLSGVYHNQPQHF.

The rearrangement joins TRBV19 to TRBJ1-1; tentatively, D is TRBD1 (5 bases). Trimming took off 3 bases at V and 6 bases at J, with 20 bases between the two ends. Germline V CDR1 and CDR2: LNHDA, SQIVND (reference sequence). The CDR3 totals 16 residues. The CDR3 region has the DNA TGTGCCAGTAGTATCGATTCGGCAGGGAAGAGTCCTGAAGCTTTCTTT. It yields the protein CASSIDSAGKSPEAFF.

V usage is TRBV2 and J usage is TRBJ1-5; 11 nucleotides line up with TRBD1. The length of the CDR3 is 15 residues. Unmatched junction bases numbered 7, after V lost 5 bases and J lost 7 bases. Germline CDR1 SNHLY, CDR2 FYNNEI. CDR3 in amino acids: CASSPGTGGFQPQHF. The CDR3 DNA follows: TGTGCCAGCAGTCCCGGGACAGGGGGTTTCCAGCCCCAGCATTTT. Full variable domain (outside the CDR3, taken from reference TRBV2 and TRBJ1-5): EPEVTQTPSHQVTQMGQEVILRCVPISNHLYFYWYRQILGQKVEFLVSFYNNEISEKSEIFDDQFSVERPDGSNFTLKIRSTKLEDSAMYFCASSPGTGGFQPQHFGDGTRLSIL.

In regard to this clone: One end of the junction varies from germline; a read error may be responsible. The rearrangement links TRBV11-2 to TRBJ1-1, with unresolved D. The CDR3 length is 13 residues. In germline, CDR1 is SGHAT, CDR2 FQNNGV. The CDR3 DNA sequence: TGTGCCAGCAGCTTAGGTATCGGAGGCGGTATACCCTTT. Translation gives CASSLGIGGGIPF.

The V and J genes are TRBV7-9 and TRBJ1-3; 7 bases line up with TRBD1. The ends lost 3 bases at V and 0 bases at J; junction bases unmatched: 5. In germline, CDR1 is SEHNR, CDR2 FQNEAQ (reference sequence). The CDR3 sequence is 16 residues long. The DNA of the CDR3 is TGTGCCAGCAGCTTGGGGGACAGATCCTCTGGAAACACCATATATTTT. Amino acids: CASSLGDRSSGNTIYF.